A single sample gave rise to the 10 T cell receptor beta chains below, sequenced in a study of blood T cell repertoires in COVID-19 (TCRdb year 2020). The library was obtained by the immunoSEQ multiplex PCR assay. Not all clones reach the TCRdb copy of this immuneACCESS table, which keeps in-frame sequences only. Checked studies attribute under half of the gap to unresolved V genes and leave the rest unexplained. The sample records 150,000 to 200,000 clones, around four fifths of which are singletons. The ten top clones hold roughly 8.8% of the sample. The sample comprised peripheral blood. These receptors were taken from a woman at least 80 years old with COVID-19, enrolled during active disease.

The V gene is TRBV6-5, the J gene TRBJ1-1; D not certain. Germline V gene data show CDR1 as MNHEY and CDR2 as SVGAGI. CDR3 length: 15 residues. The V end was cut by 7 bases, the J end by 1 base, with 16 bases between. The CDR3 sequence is CASIPRGRGNTEAFF. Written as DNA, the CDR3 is TGTGCCAGCATCCCCCGTGGGCGGGGGAACACTGAAGCTTTCTTT.

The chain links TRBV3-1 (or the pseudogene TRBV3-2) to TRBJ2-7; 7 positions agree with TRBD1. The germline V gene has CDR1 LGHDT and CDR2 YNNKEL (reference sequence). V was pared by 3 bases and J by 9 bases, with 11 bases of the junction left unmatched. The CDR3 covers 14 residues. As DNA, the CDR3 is TGTGCCAGCAGCCAGGGCGGACAGGTAGCTCGGCAGTACTTC. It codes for CASSQGGQVARQYF.

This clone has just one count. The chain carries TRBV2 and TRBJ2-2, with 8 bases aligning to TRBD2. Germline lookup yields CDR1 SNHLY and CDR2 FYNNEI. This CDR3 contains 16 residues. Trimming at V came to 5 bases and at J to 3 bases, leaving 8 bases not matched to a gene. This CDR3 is CASSLRGREDTGELFF. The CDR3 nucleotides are TGTGCCAGCAGTCTTCGGGGGCGGGAGGACACCGGGGAGCTGTTTTTT.

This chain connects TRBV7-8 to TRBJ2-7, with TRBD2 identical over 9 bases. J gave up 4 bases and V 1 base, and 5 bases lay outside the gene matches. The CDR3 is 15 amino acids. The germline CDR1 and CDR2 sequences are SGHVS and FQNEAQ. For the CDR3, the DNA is TGTGCCAGCAGCTTAGTCGTTAGCGGGAGTTACGAGCAGTACTTC. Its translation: CASSLVVSGSYEQYF.

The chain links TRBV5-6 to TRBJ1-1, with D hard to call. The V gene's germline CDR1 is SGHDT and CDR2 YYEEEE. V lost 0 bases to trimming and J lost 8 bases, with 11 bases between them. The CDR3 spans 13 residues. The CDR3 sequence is CASSLESRGEAFF. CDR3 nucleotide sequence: TGTGCCAGCAGCTTGGAGAGCCGGGGAGAAGCTTTCTTT.

In nucleotides, the CDR3 is TGTGCCAGCAGCTTAGCCAGGGGGGTAGCCTACGAGCAGTACTTC. Translation gives CASSLARGVAYEQYF. The J gene is TRBJ2-7, the V gene TRBV7-9; D is possibly TRBD1 (7 bases). The CDR3 totals 15 residues. Between the trimmed V and J ends, which lost 0 bases and 2 bases, there was a span of 11 bases. The germline V gene encodes CDR1 SEHNR and CDR2 FQNEAQ (reference sequence).

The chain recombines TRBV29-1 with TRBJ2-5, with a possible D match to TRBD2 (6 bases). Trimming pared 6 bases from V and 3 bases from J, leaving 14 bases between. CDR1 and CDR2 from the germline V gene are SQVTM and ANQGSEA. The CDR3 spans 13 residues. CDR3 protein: CSVGEVAEETQYF. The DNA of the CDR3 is TGCAGCGTGGGCGAAGTAGCGGAAGAGACCCAGTACTTC. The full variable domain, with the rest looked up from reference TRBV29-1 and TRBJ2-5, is SAVISQKPSRDICQRGTSLTIQCQVDSQVTMMFWYRQQPGQSLTLIATANQGSEATYESGFVIDKFPISRPNLTFSTLTVSNMSPEDSSIYLCSVGEVAEETQYFGPGTRLLVL.

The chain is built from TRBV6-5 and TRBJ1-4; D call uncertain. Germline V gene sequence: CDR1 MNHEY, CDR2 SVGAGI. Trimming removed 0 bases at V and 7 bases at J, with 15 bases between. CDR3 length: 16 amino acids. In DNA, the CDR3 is TGTGCCAGCAGTTACTCAGGCGCTGCCGGAGGTGAAAAACTGTTTTTT. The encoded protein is CASSYSGAAGGEKLFF.

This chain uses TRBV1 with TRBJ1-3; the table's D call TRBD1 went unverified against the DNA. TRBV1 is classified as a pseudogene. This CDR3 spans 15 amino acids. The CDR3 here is CTSSQEGRTLGPIYF. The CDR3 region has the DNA TGCACCAGCAGCCAAGAAGGCCGGACACTTGGCCCCATATATTTT.

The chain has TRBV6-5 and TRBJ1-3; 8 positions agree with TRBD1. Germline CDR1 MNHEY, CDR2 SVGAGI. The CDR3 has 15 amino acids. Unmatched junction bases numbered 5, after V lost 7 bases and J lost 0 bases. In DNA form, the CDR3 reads TGTGCCAGCATCCAGCAGGGGGCCTCTGGAAACACCATATATTTT. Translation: CASIQQGASGNTIYF.